This T cell receptor (beta chain) came from a study of blood T cell repertoires in COVID-19. On the study more broadly: Samples came from the United States, Italy and Spain, spanning acute and convalescent COVID-19. T cells, B-cell-depleted T cells, or PBMCs supplied cDNA or gDNA.

Using immunoSEQ multiplex PCR, the repertoire was profiled, and TCRdb retains in-frame clones only, with some absent. The sample contains 150,000 to 160,000 clones, 75% to 95% of which appear only once. Looked up from germline, CDR1 is PRHDT and CDR2 is FYEKMQ (reference sequence). V shed 0 bases and J shed 1 base, with 6 bases lying between them. This CDR3 is 14 amino acids long. The source is a man aged 50-59 years with acute or convalescent COVID-19. This chain uses TRBV13 with TRBJ1-1; TRBD1 is a possible D gene (5 bases). The sequenced sample was peripheral blood. CDR3 DNA: TGTGCCAGCAGCTTAGGAGACAGGAACACTGAAGCTTTCTTT. This encodes CASSLGDRNTEAFF.